The source of this T cell receptor (beta chain) is a study of cytomegalovirus exposure and HLA in healthy donors. Germline CDR1 is MDHEN and CDR2 is SYDVKM. The J segment lost 4 bases and the V segment lost 2 bases, leaving 0 bases of the junction unmatched. The CDR3 length is 14 residues. PCR was performed using 60 Vbeta and 13 Jbeta primers. This table comes from immunoSEQ multiplex PCR, and its TCRdb copy is limited to in-frame clones, with some not included. The repertoire holds 150,000 to 200,000 clones, with over 65% as singletons. V is TRBV28 and J is TRBJ1-1, with TRBD1 matching 11 bases. This TCR came from a man younger than 30 in good health and CMV-seropositive. The sample consisted of PBMCs. In nucleotides, the CDR3 is TGTGCCAGCAGTTTAGGGACAGGGGGCACTGAAGCTTTCTTT. Translating gives CASSLGTGGTEAFF.